This TCR beta chain originates from a study of STAT5B mutations in CD4+ large granular lymphocyte leukemia. Study-level background: Among healthy donors, a particular HLA allele went with more CDR3 'QG' motifs. Whole-study findings and limits: Compared with healthy controls (2/35), patient top clones favored TRBV06 (8/27). The CD4+ versus CD8+ T-LGLL clonality difference may reflect limited sample size. CD4-sorted patient repertoires seemed more clonal than healthy CD4+ repertoires.

This clone has just a few counts. Its antigen is still unknown. Data came from immunoSEQ multiplex PCR; TCRdb stores just in-frame clones and leaves some out. The sample includes about 28,000 clones, roughly 80% of them seen just once. The CDR3 loop spans 13 amino acids. Per the germline V gene, CDR1 is LNHDA and CDR2 is SQIVND (reference sequence). V was pared by 6 bases and J by 3 bases, with 9 bases between. The chain employs TRBV19 and TRBJ1-5, with D uncertain. The clonotype comes from a human donor in good health. Sample: CD4+ T cells from blood buffy coats. CDR3 in amino acids: CASRDPYNQPQHF. CDR3 sequence (DNA): TGTGCCAGTAGGGACCCATACAATCAGCCCCAGCATTTT.